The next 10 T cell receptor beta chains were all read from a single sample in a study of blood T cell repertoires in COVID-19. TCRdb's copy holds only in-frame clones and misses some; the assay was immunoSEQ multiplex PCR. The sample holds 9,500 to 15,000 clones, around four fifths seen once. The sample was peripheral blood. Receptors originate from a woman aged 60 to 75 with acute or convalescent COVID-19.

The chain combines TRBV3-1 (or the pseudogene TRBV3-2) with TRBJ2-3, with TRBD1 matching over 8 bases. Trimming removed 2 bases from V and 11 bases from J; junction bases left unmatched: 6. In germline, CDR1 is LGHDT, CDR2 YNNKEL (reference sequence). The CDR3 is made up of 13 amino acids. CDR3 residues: CASSQQGASRQYF. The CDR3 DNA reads TGTGCCAGCAGCCAACAGGGGGCCTCCCGGCAGTATTTT.

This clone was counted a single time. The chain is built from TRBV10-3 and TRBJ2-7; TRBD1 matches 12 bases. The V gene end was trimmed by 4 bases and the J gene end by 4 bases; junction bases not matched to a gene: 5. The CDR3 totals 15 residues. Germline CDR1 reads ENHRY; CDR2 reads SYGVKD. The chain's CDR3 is CAISGDRGRNYEQYF. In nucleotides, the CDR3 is TGTGCCATCAGTGGGGACAGGGGGCGTAATTACGAGCAGTACTTC.

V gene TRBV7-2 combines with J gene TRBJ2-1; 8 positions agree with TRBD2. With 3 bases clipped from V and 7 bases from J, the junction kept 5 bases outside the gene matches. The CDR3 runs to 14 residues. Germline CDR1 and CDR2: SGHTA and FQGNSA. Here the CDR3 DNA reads TGTGCCAGCAGCTTTGATAGCGGGGTAAATGAGCAGTTCTTC. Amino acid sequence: CASSFDSGVNEQFF.

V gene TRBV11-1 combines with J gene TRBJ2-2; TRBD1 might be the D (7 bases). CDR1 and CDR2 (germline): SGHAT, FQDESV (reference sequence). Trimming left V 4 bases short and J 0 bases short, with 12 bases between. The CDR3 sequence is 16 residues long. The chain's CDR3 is CASSWQGGANTGELFF. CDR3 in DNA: TGTGCCAGCAGCTGGCAGGGGGGAGCGAACACCGGGGAGCTGTTTTTT.

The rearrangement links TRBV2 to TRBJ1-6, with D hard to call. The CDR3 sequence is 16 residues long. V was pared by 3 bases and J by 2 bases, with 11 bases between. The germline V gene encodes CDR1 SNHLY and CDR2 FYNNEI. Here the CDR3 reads CASSDIPTTYNSPLHF. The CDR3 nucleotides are TGTGCCAGCAGTGATATACCGACAACCTATAATTCACCCCTCCACTTT.

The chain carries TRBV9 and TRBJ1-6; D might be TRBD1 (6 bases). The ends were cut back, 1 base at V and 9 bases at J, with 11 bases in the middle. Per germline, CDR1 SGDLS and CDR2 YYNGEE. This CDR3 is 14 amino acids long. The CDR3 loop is CASSVRGASSPLHF. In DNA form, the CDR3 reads TGTGCCAGCAGCGTACGGGGGGCTAGTTCACCCCTCCACTTT.

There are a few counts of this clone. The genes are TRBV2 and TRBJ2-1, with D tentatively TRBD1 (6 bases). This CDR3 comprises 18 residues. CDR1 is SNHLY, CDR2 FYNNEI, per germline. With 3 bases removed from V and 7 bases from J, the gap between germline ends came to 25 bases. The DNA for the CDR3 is TGTGCCAGCAGTGACCTGTTTGGGCAGGGGAATTCGGAGAATGAGCAGTTCTTC. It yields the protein CASSDLFGQGNSENEQFF.

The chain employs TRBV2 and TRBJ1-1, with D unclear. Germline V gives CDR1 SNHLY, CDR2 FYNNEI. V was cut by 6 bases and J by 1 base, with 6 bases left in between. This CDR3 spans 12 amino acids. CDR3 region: CASRRENTEAFF. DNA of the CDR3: TGTGCCAGCAGAAGAGAGAACACTGAAGCTTTCTTT.

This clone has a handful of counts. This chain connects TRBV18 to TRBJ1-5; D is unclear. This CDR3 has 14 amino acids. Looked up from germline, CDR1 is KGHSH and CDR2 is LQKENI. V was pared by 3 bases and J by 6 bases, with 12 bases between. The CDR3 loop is CASSPAREGQPQHF. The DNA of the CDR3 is TGTGCCAGCTCACCCGCAAGGGAGGGTCAGCCCCAGCATTTT.

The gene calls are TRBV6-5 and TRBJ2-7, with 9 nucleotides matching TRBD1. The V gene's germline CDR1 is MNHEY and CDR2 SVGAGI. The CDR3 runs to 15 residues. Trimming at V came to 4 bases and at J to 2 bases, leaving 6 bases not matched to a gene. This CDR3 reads CASSWSGTGTYEQYF. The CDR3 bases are TGTGCCAGCAGTTGGTCGGGGACAGGGACCTACGAGCAGTACTTC.